This TCR beta chain was found in a study of PD-1 blockade in classical Hodgkin lymphoma. Study-level findings and limits: By C4D1, diversity of CD4+ TCRs had risen significantly, whereas that of CD8+ TCRs had not. Patients who initiated nivolumab within 1 year of ASCT were excluded. Those achieving complete response showed baseline diversity like newly diagnosed patients.

Time point noted: cycle 4 day 1 (C4D1), after less than seven weeks of nivolumab. No patient escaped relapse after autologous stem cell transplantation, and brentuximab vedotin exposure varied. Reported best responses ranged across complete response, partial response or progressive disease. Here immunoSEQ multiplex PCR was the method, and the copy in TCRdb shows in-frame clones only, minus some. This sample carries some 52,000 clones, about nine tenths of them seen once, and the ten largest clones take around 7.1%. Notes on this clone: As yet, its antigen is unknown.

Sequenced material: peripheral blood mononuclear cells (PBMCs), taken before the fourth cycle of nivolumab. The receptor comes from a human donor with classical Hodgkin lymphoma.

In DNA, the CDR3 is TGTGCCAGCTCGCAAAACAGGGCCCGGGAGACCCAGTACTTC. Protein: CASSQNRARETQYF. The gene calls are TRBV18 and TRBJ2-5, with D tentatively TRBD1 (6 bases). Germline assignment: CDR1 KGHSH and CDR2 LQKENI. The CDR3 has 14 amino acids. Trimming pared 6 bases from V and 5 bases from J, leaving 16 bases between.